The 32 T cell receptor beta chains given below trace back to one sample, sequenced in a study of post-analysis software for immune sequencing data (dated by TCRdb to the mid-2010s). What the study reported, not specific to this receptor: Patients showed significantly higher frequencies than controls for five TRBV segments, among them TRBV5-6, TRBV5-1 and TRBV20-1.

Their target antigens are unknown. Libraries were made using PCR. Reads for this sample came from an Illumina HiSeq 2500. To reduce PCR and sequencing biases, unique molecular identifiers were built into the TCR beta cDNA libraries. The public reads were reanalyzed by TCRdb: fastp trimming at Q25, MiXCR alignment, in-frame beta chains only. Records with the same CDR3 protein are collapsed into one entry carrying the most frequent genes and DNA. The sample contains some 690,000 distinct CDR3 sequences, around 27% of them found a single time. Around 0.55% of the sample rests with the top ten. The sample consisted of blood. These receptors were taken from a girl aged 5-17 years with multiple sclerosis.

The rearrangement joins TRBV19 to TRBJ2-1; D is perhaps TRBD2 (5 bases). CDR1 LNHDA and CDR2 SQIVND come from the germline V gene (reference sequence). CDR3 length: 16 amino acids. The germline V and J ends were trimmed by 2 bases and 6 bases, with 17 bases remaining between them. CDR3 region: CASSIQARGAGNEQFF. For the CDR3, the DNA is TGTGCCAGTAGTATACAGGCCCGGGGAGCAGGCAATGAGCAGTTCTTC.

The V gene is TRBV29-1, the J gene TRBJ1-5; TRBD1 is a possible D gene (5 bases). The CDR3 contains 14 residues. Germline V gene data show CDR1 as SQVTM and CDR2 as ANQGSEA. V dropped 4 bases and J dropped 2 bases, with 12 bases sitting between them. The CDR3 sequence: CSVVWGFGNQPQHF. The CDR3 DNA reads TGCAGCGTTGTCTGGGGGTTTGGCAATCAGCCCCAGCATTTT.

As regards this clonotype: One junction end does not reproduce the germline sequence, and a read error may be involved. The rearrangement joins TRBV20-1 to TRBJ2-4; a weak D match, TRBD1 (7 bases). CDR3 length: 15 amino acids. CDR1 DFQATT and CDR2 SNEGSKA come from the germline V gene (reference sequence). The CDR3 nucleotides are TGCAGTGCTGGGGGACAGCTGGAGGGCAAAAACATTCAGGACTTC. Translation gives CSAGGQLEGKNIQDF.

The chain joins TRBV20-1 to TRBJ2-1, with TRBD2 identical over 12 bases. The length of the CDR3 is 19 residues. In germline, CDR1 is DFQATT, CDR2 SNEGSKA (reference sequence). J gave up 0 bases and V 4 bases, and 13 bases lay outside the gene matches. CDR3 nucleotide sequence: TGCAGTGCTATTTTGTTGGGACTAGCGGGCGCCCCCTCCTACAATGAGCAGTTCTTC. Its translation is CSAILLGLAGAPSYNEQFF.

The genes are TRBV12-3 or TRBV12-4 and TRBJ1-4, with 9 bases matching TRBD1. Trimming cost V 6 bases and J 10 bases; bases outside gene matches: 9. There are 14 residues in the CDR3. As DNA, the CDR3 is TGTGCCAGCAGGGGACAGGGCGGATTCGGAAAACTGTTTTTT. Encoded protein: CASRGQGGFGKLFF.

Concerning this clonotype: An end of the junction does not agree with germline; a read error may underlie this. CDR3 sequence: CASSLLLAKSYSEQFF. For the CDR3, the DNA is TGTGCCAGCAGCTTGTTACTAGCGAAATCCTACAGTGAGCAGTTCTTC. J is TRBJ2-1 and V is TRBV7-9; 7 bases fit TRBD2. The CDR3 is made up of 16 amino acids. The V gene's germline CDR1 is SEHNR and CDR2 FQNEAQ (reference sequence).

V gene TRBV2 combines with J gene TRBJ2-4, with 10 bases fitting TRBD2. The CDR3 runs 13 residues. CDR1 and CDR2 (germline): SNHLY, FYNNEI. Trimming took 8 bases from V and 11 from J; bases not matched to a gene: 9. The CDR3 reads CASASGGDLVQYF. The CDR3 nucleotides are TGTGCCAGCGCAAGCGGGGGGGACTTAGTTCAGTACTTC.

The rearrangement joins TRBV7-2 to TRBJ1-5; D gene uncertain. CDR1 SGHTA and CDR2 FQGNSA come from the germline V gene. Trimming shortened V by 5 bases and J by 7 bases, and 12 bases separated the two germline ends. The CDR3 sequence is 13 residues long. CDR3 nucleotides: TGTGCCAGCAGCCCTGACACATTCCAGCCCCAGCATTTT. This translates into CASSPDTFQPQHF.

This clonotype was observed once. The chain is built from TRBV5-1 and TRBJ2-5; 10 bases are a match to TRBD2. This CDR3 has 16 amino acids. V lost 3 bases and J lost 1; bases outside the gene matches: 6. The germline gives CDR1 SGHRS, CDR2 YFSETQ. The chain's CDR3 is CASSSPIAGGQETQYF. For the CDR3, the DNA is TGCGCCAGCAGCTCGCCGATAGCGGGGGGCCAAGAGACCCAGTACTTC.

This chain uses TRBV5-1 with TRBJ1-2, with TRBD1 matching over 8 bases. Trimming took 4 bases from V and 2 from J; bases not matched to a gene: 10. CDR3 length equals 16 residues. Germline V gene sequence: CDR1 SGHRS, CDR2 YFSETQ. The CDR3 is CASSPYRTGLNYGYTF. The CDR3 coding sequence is TGCGCCAGCAGCCCGTACCGGACAGGGTTGAACTATGGCTACACCTTC.

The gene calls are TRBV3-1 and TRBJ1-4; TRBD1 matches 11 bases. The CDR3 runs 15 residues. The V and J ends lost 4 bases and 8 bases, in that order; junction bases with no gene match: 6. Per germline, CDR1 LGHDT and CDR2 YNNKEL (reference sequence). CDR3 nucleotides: TGTGCCAGCAGCCCTCCTAGGACAGGGGGCGAAAAACTGTTTTTT. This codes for CASSPPRTGGEKLFF.

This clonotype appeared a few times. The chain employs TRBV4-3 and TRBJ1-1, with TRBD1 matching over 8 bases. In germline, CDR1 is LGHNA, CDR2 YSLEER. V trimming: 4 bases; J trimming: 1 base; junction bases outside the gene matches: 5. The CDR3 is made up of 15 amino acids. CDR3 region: CASSRDRGPNTEAFF. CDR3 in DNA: TGCGCCAGCAGCCGTGACAGGGGCCCGAACACTGAAGCTTTCTTT.

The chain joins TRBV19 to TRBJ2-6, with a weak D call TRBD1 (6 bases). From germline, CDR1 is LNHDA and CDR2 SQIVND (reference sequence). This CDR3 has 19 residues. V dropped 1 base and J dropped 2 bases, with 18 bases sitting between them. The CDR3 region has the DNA TGTGCCAGTAGTATAGTATCCGGACAGCGATTTACTGGGGCCAACGTCCTGACTTTC. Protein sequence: CASSIVSGQRFTGANVLTF.

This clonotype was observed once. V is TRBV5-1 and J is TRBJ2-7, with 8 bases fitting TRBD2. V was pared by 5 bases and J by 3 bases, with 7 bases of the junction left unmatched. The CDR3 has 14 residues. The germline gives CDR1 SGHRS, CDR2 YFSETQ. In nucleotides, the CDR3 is TGCGCCAGCAGACCAGCGGGAGTAAGCTACGAGCAGTACTTC. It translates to CASRPAGVSYEQYF. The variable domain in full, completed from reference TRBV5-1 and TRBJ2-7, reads KAGVTQTPRYLIKTRGQQVTLSCSPISGHRSVSWYQQTPGQGLQFLFEYFSETQRNKGNFPGRFSGRQFSNSRSEMNVSTLELGDSALYLCASRPAGVSYEQYFGPGTRLTVT.

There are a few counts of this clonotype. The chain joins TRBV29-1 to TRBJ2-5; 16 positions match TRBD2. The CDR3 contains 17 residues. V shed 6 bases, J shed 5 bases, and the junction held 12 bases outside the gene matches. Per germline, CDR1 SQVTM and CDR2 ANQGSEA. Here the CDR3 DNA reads TGCAGCGTCGACGGGACTAGCGGGGGGGCGAATAGTGAGACCCAGTACTTC. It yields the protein CSVDGTSGGANSETQYF.

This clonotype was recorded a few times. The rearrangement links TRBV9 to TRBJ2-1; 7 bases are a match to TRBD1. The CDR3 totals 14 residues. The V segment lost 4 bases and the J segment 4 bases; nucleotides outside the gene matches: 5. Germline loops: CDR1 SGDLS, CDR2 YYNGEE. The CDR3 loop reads CASSLRDRYNEQFF. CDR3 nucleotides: TGTGCCAGCAGCCTTCGGGACAGATACAATGAGCAGTTCTTC.

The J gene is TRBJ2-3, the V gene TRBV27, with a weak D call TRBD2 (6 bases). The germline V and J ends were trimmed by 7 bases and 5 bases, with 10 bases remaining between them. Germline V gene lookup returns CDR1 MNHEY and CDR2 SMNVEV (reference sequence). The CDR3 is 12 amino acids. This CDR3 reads CASMDYQDTQYF. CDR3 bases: TGTGCCAGCATGGACTACCAAGATACGCAGTATTTT.

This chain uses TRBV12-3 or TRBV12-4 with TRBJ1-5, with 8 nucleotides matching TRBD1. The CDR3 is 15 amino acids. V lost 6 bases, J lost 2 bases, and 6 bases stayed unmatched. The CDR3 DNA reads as TGTGCCAGCAGAGGACAGGGTATGGGCAATCAGCCCCAGCATTTT. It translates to CASRGQGMGNQPQHF.

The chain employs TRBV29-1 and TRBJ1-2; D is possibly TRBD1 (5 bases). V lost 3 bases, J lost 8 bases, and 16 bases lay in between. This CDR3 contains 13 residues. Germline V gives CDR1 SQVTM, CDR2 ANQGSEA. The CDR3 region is CSVDLQGLWGYTF. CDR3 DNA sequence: TGCAGCGTTGATTTGCAGGGTTTATGGGGCTACACCTTC.

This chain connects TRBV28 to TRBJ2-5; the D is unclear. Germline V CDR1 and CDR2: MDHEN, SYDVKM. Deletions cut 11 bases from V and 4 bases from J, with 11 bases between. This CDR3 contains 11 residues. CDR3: CAGDRAETQYF. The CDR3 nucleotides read TGTGCCGGAGACCGGGCAGAGACCCAGTACTTC.

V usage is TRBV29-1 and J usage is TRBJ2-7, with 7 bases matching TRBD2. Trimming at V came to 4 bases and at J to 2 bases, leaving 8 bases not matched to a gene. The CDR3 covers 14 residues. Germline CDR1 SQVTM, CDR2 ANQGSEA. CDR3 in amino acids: CSVGGSTSAYEQYF. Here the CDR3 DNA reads TGCAGCGTTGGAGGTTCTACTAGCGCCTACGAGCAGTACTTC.

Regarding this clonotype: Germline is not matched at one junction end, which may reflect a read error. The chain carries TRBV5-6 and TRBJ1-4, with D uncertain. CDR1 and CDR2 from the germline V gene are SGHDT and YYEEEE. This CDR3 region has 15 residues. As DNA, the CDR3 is TGTGCCAGCAGCTTCGACCGATGGCCCTCTGAAAGACTGTTTTTT. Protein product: CASSFDRWPSERLFF.

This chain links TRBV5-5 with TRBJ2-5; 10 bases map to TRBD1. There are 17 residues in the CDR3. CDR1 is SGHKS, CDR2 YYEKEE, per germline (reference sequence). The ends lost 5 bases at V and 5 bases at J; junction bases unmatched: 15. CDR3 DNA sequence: TGTGCCAGCAGGGCCGGGACAGGGGTATGGATTTACGAGACCCAGTACTTC. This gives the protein CASRAGTGVWIYETQYF.

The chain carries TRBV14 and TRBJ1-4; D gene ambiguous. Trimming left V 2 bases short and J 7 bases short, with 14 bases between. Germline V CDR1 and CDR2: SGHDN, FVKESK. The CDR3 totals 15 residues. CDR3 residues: CASSQRSERSEKLFF. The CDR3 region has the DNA TGTGCCAGCAGCCAAAGGTCAGAAAGAAGTGAAAAACTGTTTTTT.

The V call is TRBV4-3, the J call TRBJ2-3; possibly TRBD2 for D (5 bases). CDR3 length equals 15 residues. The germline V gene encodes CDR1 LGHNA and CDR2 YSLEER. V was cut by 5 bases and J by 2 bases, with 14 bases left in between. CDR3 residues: CASSALGGLTDTQYF. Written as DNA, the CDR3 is TGCGCCAGCAGCGCTCTGGGCGGACTCACAGATACGCAGTATTTT.

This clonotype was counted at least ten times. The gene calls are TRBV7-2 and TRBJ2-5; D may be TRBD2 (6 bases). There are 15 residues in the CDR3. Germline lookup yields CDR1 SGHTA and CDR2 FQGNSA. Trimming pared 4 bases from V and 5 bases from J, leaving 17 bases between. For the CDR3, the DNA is TGTGCCAGCAGCTCCTCGGGGGATTTGCGGGAGACCCAGTACTTC. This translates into CASSSSGDLRETQYF.

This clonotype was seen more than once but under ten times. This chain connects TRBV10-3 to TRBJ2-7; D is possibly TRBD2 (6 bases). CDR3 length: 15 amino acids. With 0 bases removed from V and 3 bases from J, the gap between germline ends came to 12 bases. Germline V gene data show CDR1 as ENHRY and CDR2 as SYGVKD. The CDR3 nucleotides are TGTGCCATCAGTGAGTCGGAGGGGTTTATCTACGAGCAGTACTTC. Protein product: CAISESEGFIYEQYF.

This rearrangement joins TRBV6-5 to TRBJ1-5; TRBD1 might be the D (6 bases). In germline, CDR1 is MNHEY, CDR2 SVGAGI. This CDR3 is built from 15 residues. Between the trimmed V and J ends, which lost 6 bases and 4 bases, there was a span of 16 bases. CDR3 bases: TGTGCCAGCAGATACGACAGGACCCCAAATCAGCCCCAGCATTTT. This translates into CASRYDRTPNQPQHF.

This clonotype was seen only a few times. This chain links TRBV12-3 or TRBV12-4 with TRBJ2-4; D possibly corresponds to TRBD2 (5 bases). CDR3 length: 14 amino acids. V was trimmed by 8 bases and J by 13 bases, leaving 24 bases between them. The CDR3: CASRFSGLSNEQYF. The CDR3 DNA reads TGTGCCAGCCGCTTCTCCGGACTGTCTAATGAGCAGTACTTC.

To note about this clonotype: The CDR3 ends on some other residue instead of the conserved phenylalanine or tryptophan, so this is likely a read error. CDR3 in amino acids: CASSLLRGTGSSYEQYC. Here the CDR3 DNA reads TGTGCCAGCAGCTTATTACGCGGGACAGGGAGCTCCTACGAGCAGTACTGC. The chain employs TRBV7-8 and TRBJ2-5, with 9 bases that match TRBD1. The J call may be wrong; the DNA end is better matched by TRBJ2-7. Germline values: CDR1 SGHVS, CDR2 FQNEAQ. The CDR3 spans 17 residues.

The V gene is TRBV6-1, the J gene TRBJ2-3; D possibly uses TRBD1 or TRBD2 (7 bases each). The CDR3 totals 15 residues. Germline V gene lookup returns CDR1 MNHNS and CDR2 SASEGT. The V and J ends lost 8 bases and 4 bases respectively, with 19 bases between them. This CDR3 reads CASSAEGAGADTQYF. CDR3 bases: TGTGCCAGCTCCGCGGAGGGGGCGGGAGCAGATACGCAGTATTTT.

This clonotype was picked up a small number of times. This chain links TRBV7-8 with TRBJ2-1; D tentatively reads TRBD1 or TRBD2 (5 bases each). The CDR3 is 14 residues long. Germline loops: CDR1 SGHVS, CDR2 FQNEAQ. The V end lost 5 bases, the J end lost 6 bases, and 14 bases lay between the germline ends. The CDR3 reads CASSTGPKGNEQFF. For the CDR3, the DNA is TGTGCCAGCAGCACGGGACCAAAAGGCAATGAGCAGTTCTTC.